Presented here are 21 T cell receptor beta chains from one specimen sequenced in a study of OX40 agonist ivuxolimab in advanced cancers. The repertoire was sequenced with immunoSEQ multiplex PCR; TCRdb's copy has only in-frame clones and lacks some. The sample holds tens of thousands of clones, over 80% seen once. The specimen was CD4+ or CD8+ T cells sorted from blood, collected in a trial of the OX40 agonist ivuxolimab. Receptors were obtained from an adult with an advanced solid tumor such as melanoma, head and neck, liver or kidney cancer.

This clone occurred once. The rearrangement uses TRBV19 and TRBJ1-4, with 7 bases lining up with TRBD1. With 4 bases clipped from V and 4 bases from J, the junction kept 9 bases outside the gene matches. In germline, CDR1 is LNHDA, CDR2 SQIVND (reference sequence). This CDR3 has 16 residues. CDR3 sequence: CASSTGQRRFNEKLFF. The CDR3 DNA reads TGTGCCAGTAGTACGGGACAGCGCAGGTTTAATGAAAAACTGTTTTTT. Together with reference TRBV19 and TRBJ1-4, the CDR3 gives the full variable domain: DGGITQSPKYLFRKEGQNVTLSCEQNLNHDAMYWYRQDPGQGLRLIYYSQIVNDFQKGDIAEGYSVSREKKESFPLTVTSAQKNPTAFYLCASSTGQRRFNEKLFFGSGTQLSVL.

The V call is TRBV5-4, the J call TRBJ2-1, with TRBD2 identical over 12 bases. The CDR3 is made up of 17 amino acids. Per the germline V gene, CDR1 is SGHNT and CDR2 is YYREEE (reference sequence). With V trimmed by 6 bases and J by 5 bases, 12 bases remained unmatched. In DNA form, the CDR3 reads TGTGCCAGCATCCACGCCGGGACTAGCGGGCCAAACAATGAGCAGTTCTTC. Amino acid sequence: CASIHAGTSGPNNEQFF.

As for this clone: Additional DNA sequences in this sample encode the identical CDR3. The rearrangement joins TRBV11-2 to TRBJ2-7; 9 bases line up with TRBD1. The CDR3 is made up of 14 amino acids. Germline assignment: CDR1 SGHAT and CDR2 FQNNGV. V lost 4 bases and J lost 3; bases outside the gene matches: 4. CDR3 in DNA: TGTGCCAGCAGCTCCAGACAGGGGGGCTACGAGCAGTACTTC. Its protein is CASSSRQGGYEQYF.

The chain joins TRBV5-5 to TRBJ1-4; TRBD1 matches 8 bases. Germline trimming cut 3 bases from V and 2 bases from J; bases unmatched to any gene: 6. Germline CDR1 and CDR2: SGHKS and YYEKEE (reference sequence). The CDR3 has 16 residues. The CDR3 is CASSSLRGQTNEKLFF. The CDR3 DNA reads as TGTGCCAGCAGCTCGCTCAGGGGGCAGACTAATGAAAAACTGTTTTTT.

The gene calls are TRBV30 and TRBJ1-2; D not certain. Trimming removed 4 bases from V and 2 bases from J, with 11 bases in between. This CDR3 region has 13 residues. Germline-derived CDR1 and CDR2 are GTSNPN and SVGIG (reference sequence). CDR3 sequence reads: CAWTPSRNYGYTF. Here the CDR3 DNA reads TGTGCCTGGACCCCCAGTAGGAACTATGGCTACACCTTC.

This chain joins TRBV18 and TRBJ2-6; maybe TRBD1 (5 bases). Per germline, CDR1 KGHSH and CDR2 LQKENI. The germline V and J ends were trimmed by 3 bases and 0 bases, with 6 bases remaining between them. There are 15 residues in the CDR3. The CDR3 DNA reads TGTGCCAGCTCACCGACAGTCTCTGGGGCCAACGTCCTGACTTTC. Translated: CASSPTVSGANVLTF.

The CDR3 is CASSPPGTDSYNEQFF. CDR3 in DNA: TGTGCCAGCAGCCCCCCCGGGACAGATTCCTACAATGAGCAGTTCTTC. The chain couples TRBV21-1 to TRBJ2-1; the table's D call TRBD1 went unverified against the DNA. TRBV21-1 is deemed a pseudogene. The CDR3 covers 16 residues.

The chain couples TRBV6-1 to TRBJ1-1; D is unresolved. The CDR3 contains 13 residues. Germline V gene sequence: CDR1 MNHNS, CDR2 SASEGT. The V gene lost 4 bases and the J gene lost 5 bases, with 11 bases spanning the gap. CDR3 sequence (DNA): TGTGCCAGCAGTGTTGGGAGTGGTACTGAAGCTTTCTTT. This translates into CASSVGSGTEAFF.

This chain links TRBV19 with TRBJ2-5; D call uncertain. The CDR3 is 14 residues long. V was clipped by 6 bases and J by 0 bases, with 11 bases between them. CDR1 and CDR2 (germline): LNHDA, SQIVND (reference sequence). Written as DNA, the CDR3 is TGTGCCAGTAGACCCCTGGGGAACCAAGAGACCCAGTACTTC. Protein: CASRPLGNQETQYF.

This clone was counted a single time. The CDR3 nucleotides read TGTGCCAGCGGACCCCGAGGCCCGGATACGCAGTATTTT. Translated: CASGPRGPDTQYF. The V call is TRBV14, the J call TRBJ2-3; D gene uncertain. Trimming stripped 8 bases from V and 6 bases from J, with 15 bases between. Germline V gene data show CDR1 as SGHDN and CDR2 as FVKESK. The CDR3 spans 13 residues.

This clone was seen just once. This chain links TRBV28 with TRBJ1-6; D is uncertain. The CDR3 has 12 amino acids. V lost 1 base to trimming and J lost 9 bases, with 4 bases between them. Per germline, CDR1 MDHEN and CDR2 SYDVKM. CDR3 sequence: CASSLLGSPLHF. CDR3 coding DNA: TGTGCCAGCAGTTTATTGGGTTCACCCCTCCACTTT. The full variable domain, in which reference TRBV28 and TRBJ1-6 provide the parts outside the CDR3, is DVKVTQSSRYLVKRTGEKVFLECVQDMDHENMFWYRQDPGLGLRLIYFSYDVKMKEKGDIPEGYSVSREKKERFSLILESASTNQTSMYLCASSLLGSPLHFGNGTRLTVT.

This clone was observed a few times. V usage is TRBV5-5 and J usage is TRBJ2-1, with no clear D. Germline assignment: CDR1 SGHKS and CDR2 YYEKEE (reference sequence). Trimming pared 0 bases from V and 8 bases from J, leaving 15 bases between. CDR3 length equals 15 residues. The CDR3 DNA reads TGTGCCAGCAGCTTGGAGGACGGTAGATACTATGAGCAGTTCTTC. Amino acid sequence: CASSLEDGRYYEQFF.

This chain connects TRBV18 to TRBJ1-5; TRBD1 aligns across 8 bases. V gave up 3 bases and J gave up 2 bases; unmatched junction bases: 9. Germline V gene data show CDR1 as KGHSH and CDR2 as LQKENI. The CDR3 sequence is 17 residues long. The CDR3 region has the DNA TGTGCCAGCTCACCGGGCAGGGGGCGCCTCGGCAATCAGCCCCAGCATTTT. Translating gives CASSPGRGRLGNQPQHF. Full variable domain (outside the CDR3, taken from reference TRBV18 and TRBJ1-5): NAGVMQNPRHLVRRRGQEARLRCSPMKGHSHVYWYRQLPEEGLKFMVYLQKENIIDESGMPKERFSAEFPKEGPSILRIQQVVRGDSAAYFCASSPGRGRLGNQPQHFGDGTRLSIL.

J is TRBJ2-7 and V is TRBV9, with no clear D. The CDR3 loop spans 9 amino acids. V was trimmed by 8 bases and J by 9 bases, leaving 9 bases between them. Germline V CDR1 and CDR2: SGDLS, YYNGEE. The CDR3 loop is CASTRGQYF. CDR3 nucleotide sequence: TGTGCCAGTACCCGTGGGCAGTACTTC.

The chain has TRBV6-1 and TRBJ1-5; D may be TRBD1 (6 bases). With 5 bases removed from V and 4 bases from J, the gap between germline ends came to 12 bases. The CDR3 length is 14 residues. Germline V lookup: CDR1 MNHNS, CDR2 SASEGT. In DNA form, the CDR3 reads TGTGCCAGCAGTCGACAGGTTGATAATCAGCCCCAGCATTTT. Its protein is CASSRQVDNQPQHF.

This clone was counted a few times. The chain joins TRBV10-3 to TRBJ2-6; D uncertain. Germline V CDR1 and CDR2: ENHRY, SYGVKD. The CDR3 loop spans 15 amino acids. V lost 2 bases and J 1 base, leaving 6 bases between the germline ends. The CDR3 loop is CAISERLSGANVLTF. The CDR3, as DNA: TGTGCCATCAGTGAGCGCCTTTCTGGGGCCAACGTCCTGACTTTC.

The chain has TRBV6-1 and TRBJ2-4, with 7 bases lining up with TRBD1. In germline, CDR1 is MNHNS, CDR2 SASEGT. Losses at the gene ends were 6 bases for V and 11 bases for J; bases not matched to a gene: 10. The CDR3 is 13 amino acids. The CDR3 nucleotides read TGTGCCAGCAGGGACTCGACAGGGACGGTTCAGTACTTC. Its translation: CASRDSTGTVQYF.

V gene TRBV4-1 combines with J gene TRBJ1-6; D is perhaps TRBD1 (6 bases). V lost 1 base and J lost 1, with 20 bases in between. In germline, CDR1 is MGHRA, CDR2 YSYEKL. The length of the CDR3 is 20 residues. CDR3 sequence (DNA): TGCGCCAGCAGCCAAGCCCACTCTCCAGGGGTGAGTTCCTATAATTCACCCCTCCACTTT. Residues: CASSQAHSPGVSSYNSPLHF.

The chain employs TRBV5-1 and TRBJ2-7, with D possibly TRBD2 on 5 matching bases. The V end lost 4 bases, the J end lost 2 bases, and 16 bases lay between the germline ends. Germline V gives CDR1 SGHRS, CDR2 YFSETQ. CDR3 size: 15 residues. The chain's CDR3 is CASSLQRAGAYEQYF. The CDR3 nucleotides are TGCGCCAGCAGCCTGCAGAGGGCAGGAGCCTACGAGCAGTACTTC.

This clone was picked up a small number of times. The chain links TRBV5-1 to TRBJ2-5; no firm D call. Trimming pared 0 bases from V and 2 bases from J, leaving 11 bases between. This CDR3 has 15 residues. The germline V gene has CDR1 SGHRS and CDR2 YFSETQ. CDR3 DNA: TGCGCCAGCAGCTTGGGTGTTGGAGCTCAAGAGACCCAGTACTTC. This translates into CASSLGVGAQETQYF.

This chain uses TRBV7-2 with TRBJ2-3; perhaps TRBD2 as D (6 bases). Germline V gene data show CDR1 as SGHTA and CDR2 as FQGNSA. V was cut by 3 bases and J by 0 bases, with 13 bases left in between. There are 16 residues in the CDR3. DNA for the CDR3: TGTGCCAGCAGCTTGTCCCTAGCGTATAGCACAGATACGCAGTATTTT. As protein: CASSLSLAYSTDTQYF.